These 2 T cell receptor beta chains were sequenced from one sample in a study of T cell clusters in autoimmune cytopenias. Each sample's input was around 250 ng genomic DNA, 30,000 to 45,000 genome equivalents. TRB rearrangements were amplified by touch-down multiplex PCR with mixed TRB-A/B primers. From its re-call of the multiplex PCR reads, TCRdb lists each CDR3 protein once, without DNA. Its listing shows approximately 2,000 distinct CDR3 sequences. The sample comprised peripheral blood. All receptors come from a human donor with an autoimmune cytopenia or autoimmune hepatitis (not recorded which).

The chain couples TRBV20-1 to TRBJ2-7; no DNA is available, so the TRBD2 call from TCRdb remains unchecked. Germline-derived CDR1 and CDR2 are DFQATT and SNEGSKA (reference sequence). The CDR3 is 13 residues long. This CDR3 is CSATSGGVYEQYF.

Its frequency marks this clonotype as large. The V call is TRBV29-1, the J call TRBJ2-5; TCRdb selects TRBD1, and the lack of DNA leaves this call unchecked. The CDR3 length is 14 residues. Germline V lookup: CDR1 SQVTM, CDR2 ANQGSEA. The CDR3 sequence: CSVRTGGDVETQYF.